This TCR beta chain was sequenced during a study of OX40 agonist ivuxolimab in advanced cancers. Broader study findings: Clonal expansion from baseline to week 6 occurred in both CD4+ and CD8+ T cells.

TCRdb's copy holds only in-frame clones and misses some; the assay was immunoSEQ multiplex PCR. Of about 54,000 clones detected, approximately 90% appear once; the ten largest clones hold 8.7%. From germline, CDR1 is SGHRS and CDR2 YFSETQ. The CDR3 sequence is 14 residues long. J lost 7 bases, V lost 0 bases, and 4 bases had no gene match. Points on this clone: Its antigen is undetermined. Other DNA sequences in the sample encode the same CDR3.

The TCR originated in an adult with an advanced solid tumor such as melanoma, head and neck, liver or kidney cancer. The chain has TRBV5-1 and TRBJ1-5; 7 bases align to TRBD1. The sample consisted of CD4+ or CD8+ T cells sorted from blood, taken in a trial of the OX40 agonist ivuxolimab. The CDR3, as DNA: TGCGCCAGCAGCTTGGGACAGGGTAGCCAGCCCCAGCATTTT. This encodes CASSLGQGSQPQHF.